These T cell receptor beta chains were read from a single sample in a study of cytomegalovirus exposure and HLA in healthy donors. Produced via immunoSEQ multiplex PCR; TCRdb's table is partial and in-frame only. Of about 130,000 clones in the sample, around 77% were seen once. The specimen sequenced was PBMCs. Receptors originate from a man aged 50 to 59 in good health and CMV-seronegative. CDR3s include the opening cysteine and the closing phenylalanine or tryptophan. The D gene is left open where the match is weak. The listing skips clone size in some rows; elsewhere it reads once, few, many or a size class.

TRBV5-1	NA	NA	TRBJ1-3	TGCGCCAGCGCCGATCGGCAAGGAGGTTTGGGAAACACCATATATTTT	CASADRQGGLGNTIYF
TRBV6-5	TRBD1	NA	TRBJ2-4	TGTGCCAGCAGCAGGGACAGCAGAAACATTCAGTACTTC	CASSRDSRNIQYF
TRBV7-9	TRBD2	few	TRBJ2-1	TGTGCCAGCAGCTTAGGGGCTAGCGGGTACTCCTACAATGAGCAGTTCTTC	CASSLGASGYSYNEQFF
TRBV29-1	NA	NA	TRBJ2-3	TGCAGCGTTGAAGCCAGCGACGGCACAGATACGCAGTATTTT	CSVEASDGTDTQYF
TRBV28	TRBD1	few	TRBJ1-2	TGTGCCAGCGGACAGGGGGCCTATGGCTACACCTTC	CASGQGAYGYTF
TRBV7-2	NA	NA	TRBJ2-7	TGTGCCAGCAGCTCACAGGGTCAGGGACTATACGAGCAGTACTTC	CASSSQGQGLYEQYF
TRBV2	TRBD2	NA	TRBJ2-1	TGTGCCAGCAGTGTAGTGGGAGGGCCCTACAATGAGCAGTTCTTC	CASSVVGGPYNEQFF
TRBV10-2	NA	NA	TRBJ2-7	TGCGCCAGCAAAATAGCGGGTACCCAGGGGGCTGAGCAGTACTTC	CASKIAGTQGAEQYF
TRBV30	NA	NA	TRBJ2-5	TGTGCCTGGAGTGTACCAGCCAGGCTGGTGCAAGAGACCCAGTACTTC	CAWSVPARLVQETQYF
TRBV28	NA	NA	TRBJ1-2	TGTGCCAGCTTCAGGGGCGCCTATGGCTACACCTTC	CASFRGAYGYTF
TRBV7-9	TRBD1	NA	TRBJ2-1	TGTGCCAGCAGCTTACCGGGACAGGGGTTTGGTGAGCAGTTCTTC	CASSLPGQGFGEQFF
TRBV9	TRBD1	NA	TRBJ2-2	TGTGCCAGCAGCGTAGAACCCTCCGGGACAGGGAGTGGGGAGCTGTTTTTT	CASSVEPSGTGSGELFF
TRBV2	TRBD1	few	TRBJ1-4	TGTGCCAGCAGTCGGACAGGGGGTCTTGAAAAACTGTTTTTT	CASSRTGGLEKLFF
TRBV13	TRBD1	few	TRBJ2-7	TGTGCCAGCAGCTTATCGACAGGGCCCTACGAGCAGTACTTC	CASSLSTGPYEQYF
TRBV7-8	NA	NA	TRBJ1-1	TGTGCCAGCAGCTTATCGCAGGGGATATGGTATACTGAAGCTTTCTTT	CASSLSQGIWYTEAFF
TRBV10-2	TRBD1	NA	TRBJ1-5	TGCGCCAGCAGTGATAGTGACAGGGGGCAGCCCCAGCATTTT	CASSDSDRGQPQHF
TRBV27	NA	few	TRBJ2-7	TGTGCCAGCAGTGAGCCTCTAGGCGAGCAGTACTTC	CASSEPLGEQYF
TRBV9	TRBD2	NA	TRBJ2-3	TGTGCCAGCAGCGAGCGGGAGCGAACCACAGATACGCAGTATTTT	CASSERERTTDTQYF
TRBV19	TRBD1	NA	TRBJ1-4	TGTGCCAGTAGTATAGGCACAGGGGACAATGAAAAACTGTTTTTT	CASSIGTGDNEKLFF
TRBV5-1	NA	NA	TRBJ1-1	TGCGCCAGTGGCCGGGGGAACACTGAAGCTTTCTTT	CASGRGNTEAFF
TRBV11-2	NA	few	TRBJ1-6	TGTGCCAGCAGCTTAGGGCCCGGGGAGAATTCACCCCTCCACTTT	CASSLGPGENSPLHF
TRBV7-9	TRBD1	NA	TRBJ2-1	TGTGCCAGCAGCTTACAGGGGGCATATGAGCAGTTCTTC	CASSLQGAYEQFF
TRBV4-3	NA	few	TRBJ2-2	TGCGCCAGCAGCCAAGTTTCCGGGAGATTGAACACCGGGGAGCTGTTTTTT	CASSQVSGRLNTGELFF
TRBV27	NA	NA	TRBJ2-1	TGTGCCAGCAGTCAAACCGGTTTAGAGCAGTTCTTC	CASSQTGLEQFF
TRBV19	NA	NA	TRBJ2-1	TGTGCCAGTAGTATGGGGACACCCTACAATGAGCAGTTCTTC	CASSMGTPYNEQFF
TRBV15	TRBD2	NA	TRBJ2-7	TGTGCCACCAGCAGAGATTTACCCCTAGCGGGAGTTGAGCAGTACTTC	CATSRDLPLAGVEQYF
TRBV27	NA	NA	TRBJ1-1	TGTGCCAGCAGTTTTTCGACAGGGAACACTGAAGCTTTCTTT	CASSFSTGNTEAFF
TRBV2	NA	NA	TRBJ1-5	TGTGCCAGCAGTGAAACGGAGCAAAATCAGCCCCAGCATTTT	CASSETEQNQPQHF
TRBV2	TRBD1	NA	TRBJ2-7	TGTGCCAGCAGGCGGACAGGGGGCTCCTACGAGCAGTACTTC	CASRRTGGSYEQYF
TRBV2	NA	NA	TRBJ2-3	TGTGCCAGCAGTGAAGTGCAGGGCACAGATACGCAGTATTTT	CASSEVQGTDTQYF
TRBV7-6	TRBD2	NA	TRBJ2-2	TGTGCCAGCAGCTTATTCAAAGGGCTAGCGGGAGCCGGGGAGCTGTTTTTT	CASSLFKGLAGAGELFF
TRBV6-5	NA	NA	TRBJ1-1	TGTGCCAGCAACCCCGACAGGCTGAACACTGAAGCTTTCTTT	CASNPDRLNTEAFF
TRBV28	TRBD2	few	TRBJ2-3	TGTGCCAGCAAAACGGGACTAGACAGCGATACGCAGTATTTT	CASKTGLDSDTQYF
TRBV5-5	TRBD2	NA	TRBJ2-1	TGTGCCAGCAGCTTGCTAGCGGTCAATGAGCAGTTCTTC	CASSLLAVNEQFF
TRBV28	NA	NA	TRBJ2-7	TGTGCCAGCAGTTTAGGTGGGAGAGGGTACGAGCAGTACTTC	CASSLGGRGYEQYF
TRBV19	TRBD1	NA	TRBJ2-6	TGTGCCAGTAGTCCGGGACAGGGGGCTGCTGGGGCCAACGTCCTGACTTTC	CASSPGQGAAGANVLTF
TRBV6-6	NA	once	TRBJ1-1	TGTGCCAGCAGTACAACAGAGACCACTGAAGCTTTCTTT	CASSTTETTEAFF
TRBV28	TRBD1	NA	TRBJ1-5	TGTGCCAGCAGCACTCCGGGACAGGGCAGTCAGCCCCAGCATTTT	CASSTPGQGSQPQHF
TRBV27	NA	NA	TRBJ1-5	TGTGCCAGCAGTTACGGGAAAGGCAATCAGCCCCAGCATTTT	CASSYGKGNQPQHF
TRBV7-3	TRBD2	NA	TRBJ2-7	TGTGCCAGCAGCAGGACTAGCGGCTACGAGCAGTACTTC	CASSRTSGYEQYF
TRBV7-2	NA	NA	TRBJ1-5	TGTGCCAGCAGCCCCCAGCGGGATCAGCCCCAGCATTTT	CASSPQRDQPQHF
TRBV6-6	NA	NA	TRBJ1-4	TGTGCCAGCAGTTGGGGGGGGACAACTAATGAAAAACTGTTTTTT	CASSWGGTTNEKLFF
TRBV6-5	NA	NA	TRBJ2-7	TGTGCCAGCAACCCCCCCGGCTCCTACGAGCAGTACTTC	CASNPPGSYEQYF
TRBV6-4	TRBD1	NA	TRBJ2-5	TGTGCCAGCAGTCATTGGACAGGTCCTGCTTGGGAGACCCAGTACTTC	CASSHWTGPAWETQYF
TRBV9	NA	NA	TRBJ1-1	TGTGCCAGCAGCGTTTTGGCGGGAAGGGGCACTGAAGCTTTCTTT	CASSVLAGRGTEAFF
TRBV6-5	NA	NA	TRBJ1-2	TGTGCCAGCAGTTACTCTCGTACATATGGCTACACCTTC	CASSYSRTYGYTF
TRBV7-9	NA	NA	TRBJ2-1	TGTGCCAGCAGCTCCCTCGTGGGAGGTTACAATGAGCAGTTCTTC	CASSSLVGGYNEQFF
TRBV19	TRBD2	NA	TRBJ2-7	TGTGCCAGTAGTAGGACTAGCGGGATTCTCTACGAGCAGTACTTC	CASSRTSGILYEQYF
TRBV11-2	TRBD1	NA	TRBJ2-3	TGTGCCAGCAGCGCCACTTTAGGGGGGACAGGGTACACAGATACGCAGTATTTT	CASSATLGGTGYTDTQYF
TRBV2	TRBD2	NA	TRBJ2-1	TGTGCCAGCAGTACACCTAGCGGAAGAAATGAGCAGTTCTTC	CASSTPSGRNEQFF
TRBV19	TRBD2	NA	TRBJ2-7	TGTGCCAGTAGTATGACAGCGGGAGGCGCCTACGAGCAGTACTTC	CASSMTAGGAYEQYF
TRBV5-1	NA	NA	TRBJ2-2	TGCGCCAGCGGCAGGGGAGAAAACACCGGGGAGCTGTTTTTT	CASGRGENTGELFF
TRBV25-1	NA	NA	TRBJ2-7	TGTGCCAGCAGTACCTACAGGTGGTTGGGATTC	CASSTYRWLGF
TRBV28	NA	NA	TRBJ1-2	TGTGCCAGCAGTTCTCCCGGACAGTCATATGGCTACACCTTC	CASSSPGQSYGYTF
TRBV7-8	NA	NA	TRBJ2-1	TGTGCCAGCAGCTTAGCGCGGGCAGCTACTTCTACCTTCTCCTACAATGAGCAGTTCTTC	CASSLARAATSTFSYNEQFF
TRBV5-1	TRBD2	NA	TRBJ2-5	TGCGCCGTCCGGGACAGTGAGACTAGCGGGGACCAAGAGACCCAGTACTTC	CAVRDSETSGDQETQYF